This T cell receptor (beta chain) was documented in a study of CD8+ T cells in alopecia areata. Background on the study: Tofacitinib administration persisted for 6 to 18 months, succeeded by 6 months off drug. Study outcomes and limitations: While patients received tofacitinib, many expanded lesional clones remained present in scalp and blood. Normal skin's resident alphabeta T cells are sequenced alongside lesional scalp T cells. Lesional scalp, especially alopecia totalis/universalis, showed higher clonality than normal scalp.

V was pared by 3 bases and J by 7 bases, with 2 bases of the junction left unmatched. The germline V gene has CDR1 SEHNR and CDR2 FQNEAQ (reference sequence). The CDR3 loop spans 13 amino acids. Treatment defined: oral pan-JAK inhibitor, 5-10 mg twice daily. Sequencing templates came from extracted RNA that was reverse transcribed into cDNA. Some clones are missing from TCRdb's copy, which holds only in-frame ones; the method was immunoSEQ multiplex PCR. This sample yields over 150,000 clones, of which around 60% are seen a single time; around 0.69% belongs to the top ten. This clone was detected a few times. Its matching antigen is unknown.

The clonotype comes from a human donor with alopecia areata. This rearrangement joins TRBV7-9 to TRBJ1-5; 8 nucleotides agree with TRBD1. The material sequenced was CD4+ T cells sorted from blood, taken at week 4, from a patient treated with tofacitinib. CDR3 loop: CASSFGQGQPQHF. DNA of the CDR3: TGTGCCAGCAGCTTCGGACAGGGCCAGCCCCAGCATTTT.